Shown below are 14 T cell receptor beta chains from a single sample sequenced in a study of blood T cell repertoires in COVID-19. TCRdb keeps only in-frame clones here, not all; method: immunoSEQ multiplex PCR. The table shows approximately 470,000 clones, with 87% occurring only once. Source material: PBMCs or T cells enriched from blood (not recorded which). These receptors came from a young woman who had recovered from COVID-19.

The chain combines TRBV12-3 or TRBV12-4 with TRBJ2-5; weak D call: TRBD1 (5 bases). V lost 4 bases to trimming and J lost 9 bases, with 9 bases between them. CDR3 size: 11 residues. This chain's CDR3 is CASSSQGAQYF. The DNA of the CDR3 is TGTGCCAGCAGTTCGCAGGGTGCCCAGTACTTC.

The V call is TRBV5-4, the J call TRBJ1-1; a possible D gene is TRBD1 (5 bases). The CDR3 sequence is 14 residues long. Deletions cut 2 bases from V and 8 bases from J, with 16 bases between. Germline CDR1 reads SGHNT; CDR2 reads YYREEE (reference sequence). The CDR3 sequence is CASSLYQIRGEAFF. CDR3 sequence (DNA): TGTGCCAGCAGCTTATATCAAATCCGGGGGGAAGCTTTCTTT.

The genes are TRBV14 and TRBJ2-7, with D perhaps matching TRBD2 (5 bases). Per germline, CDR1 SGHDN and CDR2 FVKESK. V shed 4 bases and J shed 4 bases, with 14 bases lying between them. The CDR3 covers 14 residues. The CDR3 spells CASSLGLGKYEQYF. In DNA form, the CDR3 reads TGTGCCAGCAGCCTCGGACTGGGTAAATACGAGCAGTACTTC. Combining the CDR3 with reference TRBV14 and TRBJ2-7 gives the whole variable domain EAGVTQFPSHSVIEKGQTVTLRCDPISGHDNLYWYRRVMGKEIKFLLHFVKESKQDESGMPNNRFLAERTGGTYSTLKVQPAELEDSGVYFCASSLGLGKYEQYFGPGTRLTVT.

This clone has only one observation. The gene calls are TRBV27 and TRBJ1-1; 10 bases are a match to TRBD1. V shed 3 bases and J 4 bases; nucleotides not matched to a gene: 8. Germline CDR1 reads MNHEY; CDR2 reads SMNVEV (reference sequence). This CDR3 contains 16 residues. This CDR3 reads CASSLFGTGVSTEAFF. CDR3 coding DNA: TGTGCCAGCAGTTTGTTCGGGACAGGGGTGAGCACTGAAGCTTTCTTT.

The J gene is TRBJ1-5, the V gene TRBV19; the D gene is possibly TRBD1 (5 bases). The CDR3 covers 12 residues. Per the germline V gene, CDR1 is LNHDA and CDR2 is SQIVND (reference sequence). The V end was cut by 4 bases, the J end by 6 bases, with 7 bases between. The CDR3 reads CASSSRGQPQHF. The CDR3 DNA is TGTGCCAGTAGTAGTAGGGGTCAGCCCCAGCATTTT.

The rearrangement joins TRBV28 to TRBJ2-5; the D gene is possibly TRBD1 (6 bases). The length of the CDR3 is 11 residues. Trimming cost V 10 bases and J 4 bases, with 10 bases left between them. Germline V gene data show CDR1 as MDHEN and CDR2 as SYDVKM. The CDR3 reads CATGALETQYF. CDR3 nucleotides: TGTGCCACAGGGGCCCTAGAGACCCAGTACTTC.

This chain joins TRBV5-1 and TRBJ2-2; TRBD2 aligns across 8 bases. V lost 0 bases and J lost 0; bases outside the gene matches: 4. From germline, CDR1 is SGHRS and CDR2 YFSETQ. The CDR3 is 17 residues long. The CDR3 here is CASSLEAGGANTGELFF. The CDR3 DNA sequence: TGCGCCAGCAGCTTGGAGGCGGGGGGCGCGAACACCGGGGAGCTGTTTTTT.

J is TRBJ1-1 and V is TRBV5-1; D is possibly TRBD1 (6 bases). The CDR3 sequence is 17 residues long. The germline gives CDR1 SGHRS, CDR2 YFSETQ. Trimming left V 5 bases short and J 4 bases short, with 24 bases between. The CDR3 loop is CASSSIPGLQGGTEAFF. The CDR3, as DNA: TGCGCCAGCAGTTCCATACCGGGCCTGCAAGGGGGCACTGAAGCTTTCTTT.

The chain links TRBV4-1 to TRBJ1-4; D is possibly TRBD1 (5 bases). V lost 0 bases and J lost 12, with 11 bases in between. Germline CDR1 MGHRA, CDR2 YSYEKL. CDR3 length: 13 amino acids. The CDR3 nucleotides read TGCGCCAGCAGCCAAGATAGGGGTGATCAACTGTTTTTT. This codes for CASSQDRGDQLFF.

Here the CDR3 reads CASSSSPGTGGDLEAFF. The CDR3 DNA sequence: TGTGCCAGCAGCTCCTCCCCCGGGACAGGGGGGGACCTTGAAGCTTTCTTT. V and J are TRBV5-6 and TRBJ1-1, with 11 bases identical to TRBD1. Germline assignment: CDR1 SGHDT and CDR2 YYEEEE. CDR3 length: 17 residues. V lost 3 bases to trimming and J lost 7 bases; unmatched junction nucleotides: 14.

The CDR3 loop is CASSPGLDYNEQFF. In nucleotides, the CDR3 is TGTGCCAGCTCCCCGGGACTTGATTACAATGAGCAGTTCTTC. The chain uses TRBV18 and TRBJ2-1, with D possibly being TRBD2 (6 bases). Germline CDR1 is KGHSH and CDR2 is LQKENI. V was trimmed by 6 bases and J by 4 bases, leaving 13 bases between them. This CDR3 contains 14 residues.

The chain is built from TRBV7-3 and TRBJ1-2, with 7 bases fitting TRBD1. Looked up from germline, CDR1 is SGHTA and CDR2 is FQGTGA. This CDR3 has 11 amino acids. Unmatched junction bases numbered 3, after V lost 4 bases and J lost 10 bases. This CDR3 reads CASSSQGDYTF. The CDR3 region has the DNA TGTGCCAGCAGCTCTCAGGGGGACTACACCTTC.

V gene TRBV30 combines with J gene TRBJ2-2; possible D gene TRBD2, 5 bases. CDR3 length: 14 amino acids. V lost 3 bases, J lost 5 bases, and 13 bases lay in between. The germline V gene has CDR1 GTSNPN and CDR2 SVGIG (reference sequence). The CDR3 protein is CAWRLFGGTGELFF. In nucleotides, the CDR3 is TGTGCCTGGAGGCTATTCGGAGGTACCGGGGAGCTGTTTTTT.

The CDR3 sequence is CASSEYRSYGYTF. CDR3 DNA: TGTGCCAGCAGTGAATATCGGAGCTATGGCTACACCTTC. V and J are TRBV25-1 and TRBJ1-2; no definite D call. V was pared by 0 bases and J by 4 bases, with 6 bases between. Germline V gives CDR1 MGHDK, CDR2 SYGVNS. The length of the CDR3 is 13 residues.